The rows below give T cell receptor beta chains drawn from one sample of a study of T cell responses to AZD1222 COVID-19 vaccine. Sequencing used immunoSEQ multiplex PCR; TCRdb keeps in-frame clones, though not all of them. The repertoire consists of about 99,000 clones, with roughly 90% occurring once and the leading ten covering roughly 2.7%. Sequencing used peripheral blood, obtained on day 0 of AZD1222 vaccination. Every receptor here comes from an adult in good health. CDR3s leave out the opening cysteine and the closing phenylalanine or tryptophan. Fields, in order: J gene, V gene, CDR3 protein.

TRBJ1-1	TRBV7-2	ASSLDWAEAF
TRBJ2-3	TRBV10-3	AISESAGTRTDTQY
TRBJ2-1	TRBV6-4	ASSDKLTGGDEQF
TRBJ2-5	TRBV5-4	ASSLEAETQY
TRBJ2-5	TRBV2	ASRETEREPGETQY
TRBJ2-1	TRBV7-2	ASSPRDYYNEQF
TRBJ1-2	TRBV28	ASSPGGGVRYGYT
TRBJ1-2	TRBV10-1	ASSESRDVGGYT
TRBJ2-1	TRBV5-5	ASSQPGIDIGNEQF
TRBJ2-1	TRBV7-2	ASSLHSGSEQF
TRBJ2-7	TRBV4-2	ASSDSGSSYEQY
TRBJ1-4	TRBV5-1	ASSLAEGFPNEKLF
TRBJ1-1	TRBV9	ASSPRSRMNTEAF
TRBJ1-3	TRBV7-9	ASSWTGAGNTIY
TRBJ2-1	TRBV29-1	SVGPQGAEQF
TRBJ1-1	TRBV4-2	ASSQDGQGPGTEAF
TRBJ2-7	TRBV18	ASSPERGPYEQY
TRBJ2-5	TRBV11-3	ASSLLLRGSSTGVGETQY
TRBJ2-1	TRBV10-3	AISGVPSYGGNEQF
TRBJ2-2	TRBV30	ALQGNRGTGELF
TRBJ1-3	TRBV27	ASSSNSLGWGNTIY
TRBJ2-3	TRBV30	AWSVMGRDTQY
TRBJ1-5	TRBV3-1/TRBV3-2	ASSQRGGRKPQH
TRBJ1-2	TRBV28	ASSLLTAKDPGGYT
TRBJ2-3	TRBV21-1	ASTLGTSGRYTQY
TRBJ1-1	TRBV11-3	ASSLDYGEAF
TRBJ1-5	TRBV10-3	AISESNQPQH
TRBJ1-2	TRBV28	ASRETGDYGYT
TRBJ2-7	TRBV2	ASSLGTSGPYEQY
TRBJ2-1	TRBV19	ASIGQGQGFNEQF
TRBJ2-7	TRBV7-2	ASSLVGTRGYEQY
TRBJ1-2	TRBV7-9	ASSFLAGRSDGYT
TRBJ1-1	TRBV5-1	ASSAQGDTEAF
TRBJ2-2	TRBV28	ASSLLTSGRAGTGELF
TRBJ2-2	TRBV28	ASSSRWTSGTKNFYTGELF
TRBJ2-1	TRBV9	ASSVDQGLYEQF
TRBJ2-7	TRBV6-1	ASSEGRGYYYEQY